This T cell receptor beta chain came from a study of shared clonotypes between healthy human individuals. TCRdb's table, derived via immunoSEQ multiplex PCR, lists solely in-frame clones and lacks some. The table records about 2.3 million clones, just over 90% of them present only once. The CDR3 consists of 15 residues. Germline values: CDR1 KGHSH, CDR2 LQKENI. V lost 2 bases, J lost 4 bases, and 11 bases lay in between. The source is a man aged 18 to 30 in good health. Some clones in this sample may be carry-over from other donors' samples. Sequenced input: naive CD4+ T cells from PBMCs. The subset is: CD45RA+ positively selected. The chain couples TRBV18 to TRBJ1-4, with TRBD1 as a possible D gene (5 bases). The CDR3 region is CASSPTGGFNEKLFF. As DNA, the CDR3 is TGTGCCAGCTCACCAACTGGGGGATTTAATGAAAAACTGTTTTTT.